The rows below give T cell receptor beta chains drawn from one sample of a study of T cell responses to AZD1222 COVID-19 vaccine. TCRdb keeps only in-frame clones here, not all; method: immunoSEQ multiplex PCR. The table lists about 210,000 clones, around 92% of them singletons. Here the sequenced sample was peripheral blood, taken on day 0 of AZD1222 vaccination. These TCRs come from an adult in good health. The CDR3 runs from the conserved cysteine through the conserved F or W. D genes are given only for firm matches. The size field is filled for only some rows; it gives once, few, many or a size class.

>once|TRBV12-3/TRBV12-4|TRBJ2-3|NA
CASSPRRDTQYF
TGTGCCAGCAGTCCCAGGAGGGATACGCAGTATTTT
>NA|TRBV5-4|TRBJ2-7|NA
CASSLQTREQYF
TGTGCCAGCAGCTTACAAACTCGGGAGCAGTACTTC
>few|TRBV7-2|TRBJ1-2|TRBD1
CASSPGQVYGYTF
TGTGCCAGCAGTCCGGGACAGGTTTATGGCTACACCTTC
>NA|TRBV6-5|TRBJ2-7|TRBD1
CASSGTTGGTNEQYF
TGTGCCAGCAGCGGGACGACAGGGGGCACCAACGAGCAGTACTTC
>NA|TRBV12-3/TRBV12-4|TRBJ1-6|NA
CASSLVYSPLHF
TGTGCCAGCAGTTTAGTATATTCACCCCTCCACTTT
>NA|TRBV6-2/TRBV6-3|TRBJ2-5|TRBD2
CASSQSWGLAEETQYF
TGTGCCAGCAGTCAATCCTGGGGACTAGCGGAAGAGACCCAGTACTTC
>NA|TRBV5-4|TRBJ2-5|TRBD1
CASSSAGTGLQETQYF
TGTGCCAGCAGTAGTGCCGGGACAGGACTCCAAGAGACCCAGTACTTC
>NA|TRBV5-4|TRBJ2-2|TRBD2
CASSPVQRGNTGELFF
TGTGCCAGCAGCCCCGTCCAGCGGGGAAACACCGGGGAGCTGTTTTTT
>NA|TRBV7-9|TRBJ1-3|TRBD1
CASSIGQAAGNTIYF
TGTGCCAGCAGCATAGGACAGGCTGCTGGAAACACCATATATTTT
>NA|TRBV6-6|TRBJ1-1|NA
CASSQGRAGTEAFF
TGTGCCAGCAGCCAGGGGAGGGCGGGTACTGAAGCTTTCTTT
>NA|TRBV7-2|TRBJ1-2|TRBD1
CASSLIGQGERPPYGYTF
TGTGCCAGCAGCTTAATCGGACAGGGAGAAAGGCCGCCTTATGGCTACACCTTC
>NA|TRBV7-2|TRBJ1-5|NA
CASSFSFGGNQPQHF
TGTGCCAGCAGCTTCTCGTTCGGGGGAAATCAGCCCCAGCATTTT
>few|TRBV6-6|TRBJ1-6|NA
CASSGGQGYNSPLHF
TGTGCCAGCAGCGGAGGGCAGGGGTATAATTCACCCCTCCACTTT
>NA|TRBV5-1|TRBJ2-7|NA
CASSLAAGFSSYEQYF
TGCGCCAGCAGCTTGGCCGCGGGTTTCAGCTCCTACGAGCAGTACTTC
>NA|TRBV25-1|TRBJ2-7|NA
CASRTNGGTLAEQYF
TGTGCCAGCAGAACCAATGGGGGTACCCTAGCCGAGCAGTACTTC
>once|TRBV19|TRBJ1-6|TRBD1
CASSLGQGNSPLHF
TGTGCCAGTAGTCTGGGACAGGGAAATTCACCCCTCCACTTT
>NA|TRBV6-2/TRBV6-3|TRBJ2-2|NA
CASSYSRGGLTGELFF
TGTGCCAGCAGTTATTCGAGGGGGGGCCTAACCGGGGAGCTGTTTTTT
>NA|TRBV7-3|TRBJ2-2|TRBD1
CASSKDRGTGELFF
TGTGCCAGCAGCAAGGACAGGGGGACCGGGGAGCTGTTTTTT
>once|TRBV11-2|TRBJ1-6|NA
CASSQRSRENSPLHF
TGTGCCAGCAGTCAGAGGAGCAGGGAAAATTCACCCCTCCACTTT
>NA|TRBV28|TRBJ2-1|NA
CASSPGGRARYNEQFF
TGTGCCAGCAGTCCCGGGGGGCGAGCACGCTACAATGAGCAGTTCTTC
>NA|TRBV19|TRBJ2-5|NA
CASSPLGLARETQYF
TGTGCCAGCTCTCCCCTGGGGCTAGCGAGAGAGACCCAGTACTTC
>NA|TRBV27|TRBJ1-2|TRBD1
CASSTRGRNYGYTF
TGTGCCAGCAGTACAAGGGGGCGCAACTATGGCTACACCTTC
>NA|TRBV11-2|TRBJ1-4|TRBD1
CASSLGRGGWNEKLFF
TGTGCCAGCAGCTTGGGTCGAGGGGGCTGGAATGAAAAACTGTTTTTT
>NA|TRBV5-1|TRBJ1-2|NA
CASSLDGMEGGYGYTF
TGCGCCAGCAGCTTGGATGGGATGGAGGGGGGCTATGGCTACACCTTC
>once|TRBV19|TRBJ1-2|TRBD1
CASSRTTGIYGYTF
TGTGCCAGTAGCCGTACGACAGGGATCTATGGCTACACCTTC
>NA|TRBV7-6|TRBJ2-3|TRBD2
CASSLTAGRVTDTQYF
TGTGCCAGCAGCTTAACGGCGGGGAGGGTGACAGATACGCAGTATTTT
>NA|TRBV28|TRBJ1-1|NA
CASRISITEAFF
TGTGCCAGCAGGATCAGTATCACTGAAGCTTTCTTT
>NA|TRBV12-3/TRBV12-4|TRBJ1-5|NA
CASSLTNNQPQHF
TGTGCCAGCAGTTTGACAAATAATCAGCCCCAGCATTTT
>NA|TRBV19|TRBJ2-1|TRBD1
CASSQTGESFYEQFF
TGTGCCAGTAGTCAGACAGGGGAGTCTTTCTATGAGCAGTTCTTC
>NA|TRBV7-3|TRBJ1-2|NA
CASSLGGPAGNYGYTF
TGTGCCAGCAGCCTTGGGGGACCCGCGGGGAACTATGGCTACACCTTC
>NA|TRBV28|TRBJ1-2|TRBD1
CANRGQDYGYTF
TGTGCCAACCGAGGACAGGACTATGGCTACACCTTC
>NA|TRBV15|TRBJ2-1|NA
CATSSQGIFYNEQFF
TGTGCCACCAGCAGCCAGGGGATTTTTTACAATGAGCAGTTCTTC
>NA|TRBV19|TRBJ1-1|NA
CASRPPGRINTEAFF
TGTGCCAGTAGACCCCCGGGACGCATAAACACTGAAGCTTTCTTT
>NA|TRBV18|TRBJ2-1|TRBD2
CASSQRGNNEQFF
TGTGCCAGCTCGCAGCGGGGGAACAATGAGCAGTTCTTC
>NA|TRBV9|TRBJ1-3|NA
CASSVDGGFSGNTIYF
TGTGCCAGCAGCGTAGATGGGGGTTTCTCTGGAAACACCATATATTTT
>NA|TRBV7-6|TRBJ2-2|NA
CASSLAPNTGELFF
TGTGCCAGCAGCTTAGCCCCCAACACCGGGGAGCTGTTTTTT
>NA|TRBV2|TRBJ2-7|NA
CASEDSQKAF
TGTGCCAGCGAAGACAGCCAAAAGGCCTTC
>NA|TRBV27|TRBJ1-5|TRBD1
CASSRTGGNQPQHF
TGTGCCAGCAGCCGGACAGGGGGCAATCAGCCCCAGCATTTT
>NA|TRBV4-1|TRBJ2-2|NA
CASSPTPGDNTGELFF
TGCGCCAGCAGCCCGACGCCAGGGGATAACACCGGGGAGCTGTTTTTT
>NA|TRBV4-3|TRBJ1-4|NA
CASSDDGLNERLFF
TGCGCCAGCAGCGATGACGGACTAAATGAAAGACTGTTTTTT
>NA|TRBV27|TRBJ2-3|NA
CASRLPSTDTQYF
TGTGCCAGCAGGCTTCCTAGCACAGATACGCAGTATTTT
>NA|TRBV18|TRBJ1-5|NA
CASSPPGGYSNQPQHF
TGTGCCAGCTCACCACCTGGGGGATATAGCAATCAGCCCCAGCATTTT
>NA|TRBV3-1/TRBV3-2|TRBJ2-7|NA
CASSQDVWGRGEQYF
TGTGCCAGCAGCCAAGATGTATGGGGGCGGGGAGAGCAGTACTTC
>NA|TRBV2|TRBJ2-6|NA
CASIRGLSGANVLTF
TGTGCCAGCATTCGGGGCCTCTCTGGGGCCAACGTCCTGACTTTC